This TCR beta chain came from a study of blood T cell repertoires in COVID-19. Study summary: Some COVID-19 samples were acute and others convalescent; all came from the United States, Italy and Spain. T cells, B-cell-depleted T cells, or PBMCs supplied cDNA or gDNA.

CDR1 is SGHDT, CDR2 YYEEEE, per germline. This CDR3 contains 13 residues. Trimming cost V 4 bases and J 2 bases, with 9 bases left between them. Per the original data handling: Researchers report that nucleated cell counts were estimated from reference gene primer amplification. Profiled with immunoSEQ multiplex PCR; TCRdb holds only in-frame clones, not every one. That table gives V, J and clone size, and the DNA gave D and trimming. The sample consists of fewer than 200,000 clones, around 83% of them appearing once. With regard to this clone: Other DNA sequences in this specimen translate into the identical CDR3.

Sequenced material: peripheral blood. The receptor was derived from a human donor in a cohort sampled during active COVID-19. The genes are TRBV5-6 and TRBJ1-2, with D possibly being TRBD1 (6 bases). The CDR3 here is CASSRQGNYGYTF. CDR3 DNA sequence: TGTGCCAGCAGCCGGCAGGGGAACTATGGCTACACCTTC.